The clone carrying this T cell receptor (beta chain) was seen a handful of times. TCR beta VDJ and CDR3 profiling used genomic DNA as template. Each CDR3 protein is one row after TCRdb ran MiXCR on the reads. Of around 190,000 distinct CDR3 sequences listed, around 50% are singletons. Germline CDR1 and CDR2: LNHDA and SQIVND (reference sequence). CDR3 length: 15 residues. The V end was cut by 6 bases, the J end by 4 bases, with 16 bases between. This entry belongs to a study of CD8+CD57+ T cells in acquired aplastic anemia. Individuals selected for sequencing had exhibited CD8+CD57+ cell expansion on flow cytometry.

The chain employs TRBV19 and TRBJ2-1, with a possible D match to TRBD2 (6 bases). Input material: sorted CD4+, CD8+, or CD8+CD57+ T cells (not recorded which) from PBMCs. This TCR came from a human donor with aplastic anemia. The DNA of the CDR3 is TGTGCCAGTAGCCTCGTGGGAGGCTCGTACAATGAGCAGTTCTTC. Translated, it gives CASSLVGGSYNEQFF.